In this sample, the clone carrying this T cell receptor (beta chain) turned up a few times. This sample is part of a study of blood T cells in healthy people across ages. Total RNA extraction produced at least 5 micrograms (per sample) for the study. V dropped 4 bases and J dropped 5; count of bases not matched to a gene: 7. The CDR3 covers 15 residues. The use of a sample-barcoded 5' primer and a J-beta primer mix characterized a second PCR of roughly 7 to 11 cycles. TCRdb reanalysed the 5' RACE reads using MiXCR and keeps one entry per CDR3 protein. The sample has some 900,000 distinct CDR3 sequences, about 48% seen once.

The gene calls are TRBV12-3 or TRBV12-4 and TRBJ1-2; 10 positions agree with TRBD1. The TCR originated in a man in his thirties or forties in good health. The material sequenced was blood. As DNA, the CDR3 is TGTGCCAGCAGTTCCCAGACAGGGGGCGCGTATGGCTACACCTTC. Translating it yields CASSSQTGGAYGYTF.